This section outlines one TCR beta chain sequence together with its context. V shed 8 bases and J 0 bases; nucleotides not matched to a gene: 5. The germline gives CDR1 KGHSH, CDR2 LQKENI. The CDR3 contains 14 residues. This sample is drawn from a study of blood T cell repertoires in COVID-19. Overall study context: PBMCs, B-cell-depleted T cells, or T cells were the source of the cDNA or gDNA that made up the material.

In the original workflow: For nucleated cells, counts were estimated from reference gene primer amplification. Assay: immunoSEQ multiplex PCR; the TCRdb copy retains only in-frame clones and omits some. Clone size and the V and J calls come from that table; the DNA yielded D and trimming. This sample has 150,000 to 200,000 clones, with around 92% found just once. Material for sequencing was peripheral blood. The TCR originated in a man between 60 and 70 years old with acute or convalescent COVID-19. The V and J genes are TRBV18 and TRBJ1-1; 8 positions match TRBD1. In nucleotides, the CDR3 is TGTGCCAGCCGAGGACAGGGCATGAACACTGAAGCTTTCTTT. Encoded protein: CASRGQGMNTEAFF. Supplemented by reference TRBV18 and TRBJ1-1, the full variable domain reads NAGVMQNPRHLVRRRGQEARLRCSPMKGHSHVYWYRQLPEEGLKFMVYLQKENIIDESGMPKERFSAEFPKEGPSILRIQQVVRGDSAAYFCASRGQGMNTEAFFGQGTRLTVV.